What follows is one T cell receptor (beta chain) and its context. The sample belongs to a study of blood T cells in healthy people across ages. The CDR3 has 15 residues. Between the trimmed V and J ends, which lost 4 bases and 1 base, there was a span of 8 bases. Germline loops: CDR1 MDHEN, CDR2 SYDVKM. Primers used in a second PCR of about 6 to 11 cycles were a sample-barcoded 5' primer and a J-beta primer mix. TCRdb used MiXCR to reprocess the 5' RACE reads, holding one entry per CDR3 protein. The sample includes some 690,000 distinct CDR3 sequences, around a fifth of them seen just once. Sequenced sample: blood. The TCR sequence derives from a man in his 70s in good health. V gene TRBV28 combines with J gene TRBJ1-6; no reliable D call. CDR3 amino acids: CASSWTASYNSPLHF. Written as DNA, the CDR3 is TGTGCCAGCAGTTGGACGGCTTCCTATAATTCACCCCTCCACTTT.